The 12 T cell receptor beta chains reported below all come from one sample, sequenced in a study of Graves' ophthalmopathy and Graves' hyperthyroidism. For repertoire sequencing, the TCR beta CDR3 regions were amplified from RNA transcripts. HTBI-primed first-round RT-PCR preceded second-round multiplex PCR. Each CDR3 protein gets one entry after TCRdb re-called the multiplex PCR reads with MiXCR. The repertoire holds some 520,000 distinct CDR3 sequences, approximately 14% seen once, with about 10% in the top ten. Sequenced sample: blood. The receptors stem from a woman aged 30 to 39 with Graves' ophthalmopathy.

The table lists this clonotype with many counts. The chain joins TRBV27 to TRBJ1-1; D gene unclear. This CDR3 has 14 residues. CDR1 is MNHEY, CDR2 SMNVEV, per germline (reference sequence). Trimming shortened V by 7 bases and J by 1 base, and 13 bases separated the two germline ends. In DNA form, the CDR3 reads TGTGCCAGCATGGTTCTCCCGGAGAACACTGAAGCTTTCTTT. Encoded protein: CASMVLPENTEAFF.

V gene TRBV11-2 combines with J gene TRBJ2-7, with TRBD2 as a possible D gene (5 bases). V lost 6 bases and J 4 bases, leaving 16 bases between the germline ends. CDR3 length: 14 amino acids. Germline CDR1 is SGHAT and CDR2 is FQNNGV. The CDR3 bases are TGTGCCAGCAGTCCCATCATCGGGGATTACGAGCAGTACTTC. Protein: CASSPIIGDYEQYF.

This clonotype has just a few counts. J is TRBJ2-1 and V is TRBV20-1; 8 positions agree with TRBD2. This CDR3 has 15 residues. Germline assignment: CDR1 DFQATT and CDR2 SNEGSKA (reference sequence). V shed 8 bases, J shed 6 bases, and the junction held 15 bases outside the gene matches. The CDR3 bases are TGCAGTACCCTCTTCGGGAGGGAGGAATCCAATGAGCAGTTCTTC. Amino acids: CSTLFGREESNEQFF.

The chain is built from TRBV6-1 and TRBJ2-5; TRBD2 matches 8 bases. V gave up 0 bases and J gave up 5 bases; unmatched junction bases: 8. Germline V gene sequence: CDR1 MNHNS, CDR2 SASEGT. There are 16 residues in the CDR3. The CDR3 here is CASSEAVGGARETQYF. Here the CDR3 DNA reads TGTGCCAGCAGTGAAGCCGTCGGGGGGGCCCGTGAGACCCAGTACTTC.

This clonotype has at least ten counts. One end of the junction fails to match germline, which may point to a read error. CDR3 coding DNA: TGTGCCGGCAGTGACAACTCTGGAAACACCATATATTTT. Its protein product is CAGSDNSGNTIYF. The chain joins TRBV6-1 to TRBJ1-3; D not certain. The CDR3 totals 13 residues. Germline CDR1 reads MNHNS; CDR2 reads SASEGT.

This clonotype occurred many times. The rearrangement uses TRBV6-5 and TRBJ2-7; TRBD2 agrees at 12 bases. V shed 6 bases and J 4 bases; nucleotides not matched to a gene: 4. In germline, CDR1 is MNHEY, CDR2 SVGAGI. The CDR3 runs 14 residues. CDR3: CASRTTSGSYEQYF. In nucleotides, the CDR3 is TGTGCCAGCAGGACGACTAGCGGGAGTTACGAGCAGTACTTC.

Note on this clonotype: One end of the junction varies from germline; a read error may be responsible. The chain links TRBV6-1 to TRBJ2-2, with a tentative D call TRBD2 (5 bases). The CDR3 contains 12 residues. Germline CDR1 MNHNS, CDR2 SASEGT. The CDR3 spells CATIKWVGELLF. DNA of the CDR3: TGTGCCACGATAAAATGGGTCGGGGAGCTGCTTTTT.

This clonotype was counted many times. CDR3 sequence: CASNPGRWAYEQYF. The CDR3, as DNA: TGTGCCAGCAATCCTGGGAGATGGGCCTACGAGCAGTACTTC. The chain couples TRBV25-1 to TRBJ2-7; maybe TRBD2 (5 bases). The CDR3 contains 14 residues. V lost 7 bases, J lost 2 bases, and 15 bases lay in between. CDR1 and CDR2 (germline): MGHDK, SYGVNS.

This clonotype was detected ten times or more. V gene TRBV28 combines with J gene TRBJ1-2; tentatively, D is TRBD1 (6 bases). This CDR3 has 11 residues. The germline V and J ends were trimmed by 10 bases and 3 bases, with 9 bases remaining between them. The germline CDR1 and CDR2 sequences are MDHEN and SYDVKM. The CDR3 loop reads CATRTDYGYTF. As DNA, the CDR3 is TGTGCCACCAGGACAGACTATGGCTACACCTTC.

The sample holds many counts of this clonotype. This chain links TRBV6-1 with TRBJ2-7; D might be TRBD1 or TRBD2, each matching 5 bases. The length of the CDR3 is 13 residues. Per the germline V gene, CDR1 is MNHNS and CDR2 is SASEGT. Trimming took 8 bases from V and 3 from J, leaving 14 bases between them. CDR3 sequence reads: CASQPGPIYEQYF. CDR3 DNA sequence: TGTGCCAGCCAGCCGGGGCCGATCTACGAGCAGTACTTC.

This clonotype was seen many times. A read error may be the cause here, since a much bigger clone is one base away. This chain joins TRBV12-5 and TRBJ2-7; 7 bases are a match to TRBD1. CDR3 length: 15 amino acids. Germline CDR1 reads LGHNT; CDR2 reads FRNRAP. CDR3 coding DNA: TGTGCTAGTGATTTGCCCTACAGGGGATCGGACGAGCAGTACTTC. Its translation is CASDLPYRGSDEQYF. The full variable domain, its missing parts supplied by reference TRBV12-5 and TRBJ2-7, is DARVTQTPRHKVTEMGQEVTMRCQPILGHNTVFWYRQTMMQGLELLAYFRNRAPLDDSGMPKDRFSAEMPDATLATLKIQPSEPRDSAVYFCASDLPYRGSDEQYFGPGTRLTVT.

V and J are TRBV2 and TRBJ1-4, with D possibly TRBD1 on 5 matching bases. Trimming took 6 bases from V and 7 from J, leaving 18 bases between them. CDR1 and CDR2 (germline): SNHLY, FYNNEI. There are 15 residues in the CDR3. The CDR3 DNA reads TGTGCCAGCAGGGTTTCTGGGGGTGCGAGTGAAAAACTGTTTTTT. It encodes CASRVSGGASEKLFF.